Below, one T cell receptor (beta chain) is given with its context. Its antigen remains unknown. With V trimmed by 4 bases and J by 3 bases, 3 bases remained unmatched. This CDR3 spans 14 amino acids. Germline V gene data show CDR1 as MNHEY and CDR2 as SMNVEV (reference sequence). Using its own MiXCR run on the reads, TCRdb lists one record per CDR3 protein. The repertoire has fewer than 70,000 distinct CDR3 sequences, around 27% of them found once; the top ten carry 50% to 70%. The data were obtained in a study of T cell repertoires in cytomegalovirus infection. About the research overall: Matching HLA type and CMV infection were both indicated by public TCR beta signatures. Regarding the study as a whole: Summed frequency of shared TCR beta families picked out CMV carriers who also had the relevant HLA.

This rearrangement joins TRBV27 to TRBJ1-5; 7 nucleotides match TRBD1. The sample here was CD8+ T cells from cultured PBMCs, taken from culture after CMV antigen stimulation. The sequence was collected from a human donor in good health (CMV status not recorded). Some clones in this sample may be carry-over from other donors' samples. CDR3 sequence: CASSYRGLNQPQHF. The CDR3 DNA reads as TGTGCCAGCAGTTACAGGGGTCTCAATCAGCCCCAGCATTTT.